The clone carrying this T cell receptor (beta chain) has only one observation. This clone may be a read error of a much larger clone one base away. It was with unique molecular identifiers that the TCRbeta library was prepared. TCRdb recomputed calls from the PCR reads with MiXCR, one row per CDR3 protein. The sample holds 440,000 or so distinct CDR3 sequences, about a tenth seen once. These data originate in a study of T-cell reconstitution after alpha-beta-depleted transplantation in children. The receptor was derived from a human donor who donated a stem cell graft to a child with acute myeloid leukemia. The sequencing used PBMCs from the stem cell graft donor, collected from the stem cell graft.

In DNA form, the CDR3 reads TGTGCCAGCAGCCAGGACAGGGAGAACACTGAAGCTTTATTT. This codes for CASSQDRENTEALF. The chain carries TRBV12-3 or TRBV12-4 and TRBJ1-1, with 8 nucleotides matching TRBD1. The CDR3 length is 14 residues.